These 14 T cell receptor beta chains were all obtained from the same sample, sequenced in a study of T cell responses to AZD1222 COVID-19 vaccine. TCRdb's copy holds only in-frame clones and misses some; the assay was immunoSEQ multiplex PCR. The sample lists about 110,000 clones, around nine tenths occurring once. Sequenced material: peripheral blood, taken 28 days after the second AZD1222 dose. The receptors come from an adult who received the AZD1222 COVID-19 vaccine.

This clone has just one count. The chain carries TRBV5-6 and TRBJ1-1; TRBD1 might be the D (5 bases). Germline lookup yields CDR1 SGHDT and CDR2 YYEEEE. The CDR3 loop spans 14 amino acids. V lost 4 bases, J lost 4 bases, and 14 bases lay in between. CDR3 coding DNA: TGTGCCAGCAGCGCAGGTCGGGGGGGCACTGAAGCTTTCTTT. It encodes CASSAGRGGTEAFF.

The chain carries TRBV27 and TRBJ2-5; the D is unclear. The CDR3 is made up of 13 amino acids. Germline V lookup: CDR1 MNHEY, CDR2 SMNVEV (reference sequence). V lost 3 bases and J 3 bases, leaving 8 bases between the germline ends. CDR3 residues: CASSLGLEETQYF. CDR3 nucleotide sequence: TGTGCCAGCAGTTTGGGGTTGGAAGAGACCCAGTACTTC.

This clone has just one count. The chain links TRBV9 to TRBJ1-1; D gene unclear. Per the germline V gene, CDR1 is SGDLS and CDR2 is YYNGEE. The CDR3 has 14 residues. Trimming pared 0 bases from V and 1 base from J, leaving 7 bases between. For the CDR3, the DNA is TGTGCCAGCAGCGTAGCCTTTCAGAACACTGAAGCTTTCTTT. Its translation: CASSVAFQNTEAFF.

The rearrangement uses TRBV2 and TRBJ1-5; TRBD1 aligns across 7 bases. The ends lost 3 bases at V and 2 bases at J; junction bases unmatched: 7. In germline, CDR1 is SNHLY, CDR2 FYNNEI. The CDR3 length is 16 residues. CDR3 protein: CASSDTGVGGNQPQHF. As DNA, the CDR3 is TGTGCCAGCAGTGATACAGGGGTCGGGGGCAATCAGCCCCAGCATTTT.

The chain combines TRBV6-4 with TRBJ2-1; 8 positions match TRBD1. CDR3 size: 15 residues. Trimming cost V 2 bases and J 2 bases; bases outside gene matches: 2. Looked up from germline, CDR1 is MRHNA and CDR2 is SNTAGT. DNA for the CDR3: TGTGCCAGCAGTGACAGGGACAGGCCCTACAATGAGCAGTTCTTC. Its translation is CASSDRDRPYNEQFF.

Only one count was recorded for this clone. This chain joins TRBV19 and TRBJ2-5; D may be TRBD1 (6 bases). Trimming shortened V by 1 base and J by 3 bases, and 9 bases separated the two germline ends. CDR3 length equals 14 residues. Germline assignment: CDR1 LNHDA and CDR2 SQIVND (reference sequence). CDR3 DNA sequence: TGTGCCAGTAGTATAGGCAACAGGGAAGAGACCCAGTACTTC. Protein product: CASSIGNREETQYF. The variable domain in full, completed from reference TRBV19 and TRBJ2-5, reads DGGITQSPKYLFRKEGQNVTLSCEQNLNHDAMYWYRQDPGQGLRLIYYSQIVNDFQKGDIAEGYSVSREKKESFPLTVTSAQKNPTAFYLCASSIGNREETQYFGPGTRLLVL.

The chain uses TRBV3-1 (or the pseudogene TRBV3-2) and TRBJ1-3; D is undetermined. The germline gives CDR1 LGHDT, CDR2 YNNKEL (reference sequence). The CDR3 is 13 amino acids. V shed 0 bases and J shed 10 bases, with 10 bases lying between them. Here the CDR3 DNA reads TGTGCCAGCAGCCAAGAGGGCGAGGTAACCATATATTTT. The encoded protein is CASSQEGEVTIYF.

J is TRBJ1-2 and V is TRBV7-9; TRBD1 aligns across 9 bases. V lost 5 bases to trimming and J lost 4 bases; unmatched junction nucleotides: 8. This CDR3 is 15 amino acids long. Per germline, CDR1 SEHNR and CDR2 FQNEAQ (reference sequence). CDR3 sequence (DNA): TGTGCCAGCAGCCTGTGGGACAGGGAAATCTATGGCTACACCTTC. This encodes CASSLWDREIYGYTF.

The V and J genes are TRBV9 and TRBJ1-2, with unresolved D. In germline, CDR1 is SGDLS, CDR2 YYNGEE. V was clipped by 0 bases and J by 6 bases, with 9 bases between them. This CDR3 region has 13 residues. The CDR3 nucleotides read TGTGCCAGCAGCGTAGGGTACGGGGATGGCTACACCTTC. The encoded protein is CASSVGYGDGYTF.

This sequence joins TRBV19 and TRBJ1-5; maybe TRBD1 (5 bases). CDR3 size: 19 residues. The germline gives CDR1 LNHDA, CDR2 SQIVND (reference sequence). The ends were cut back, 3 bases at V and 0 bases at J, with 21 bases in the middle. CDR3 loop: CASSIFVRQGARSNQPQHF. CDR3 nucleotides: TGTGCCAGTAGTATTTTCGTCCGGCAGGGTGCCCGTAGCAATCAGCCCCAGCATTTT. The whole variable domain, remainder taken from reference TRBV19 and TRBJ1-5, is DGGITQSPKYLFRKEGQNVTLSCEQNLNHDAMYWYRQDPGQGLRLIYYSQIVNDFQKGDIAEGYSVSREKKESFPLTVTSAQKNPTAFYLCASSIFVRQGARSNQPQHFGDGTRLSIL.

The gene calls are TRBV19 and TRBJ2-3; D may be TRBD1 (5 bases). From germline, CDR1 is LNHDA and CDR2 SQIVND (reference sequence). The V end lost 8 bases, the J end lost 0 bases, and 21 bases lay between the germline ends. The CDR3 runs to 17 residues. For the CDR3, the DNA is TGTGCCAGTCGTAGAACTGGGTCTGGGGCTAGCACAGATACGCAGTATTTT. Translation: CASRRTGSGASTDTQYF.

A few counts support this clone. V and J are TRBV7-8 and TRBJ2-7; no clear D gene. Trimming stripped 6 bases from V and 6 bases from J, with 12 bases between. The CDR3 has 12 residues. Germline V CDR1 and CDR2: SGHVS, FQNEAQ. This CDR3 reads CASRPAIGEQYF. CDR3 DNA: TGTGCCAGCAGGCCAGCGATCGGCGAGCAGTACTTC.

The chain links TRBV5-1 to TRBJ1-4; D is undetermined. Germline-derived CDR1 and CDR2 are SGHRS and YFSETQ. Trimming stripped 2 bases from V and 4 bases from J, with 9 bases between. This CDR3 contains 14 residues. CDR3 bases: TGCGCCAGCAGCTTTCAGACCCTTAATGAAAAACTGTTTTTT. Its translation is CASSFQTLNEKLFF.

The V and J genes are TRBV6-5 and TRBJ2-5; D remains ambiguous. Looked up from germline, CDR1 is MNHEY and CDR2 is SVGAGI. Trimming left V 7 bases short and J 7 bases short, with 13 bases between. CDR3 length: 12 amino acids. The DNA for the CDR3 is TGTGCCAGCACCACGTCCGCCCGGACCCAGTACTTC. This gives the protein CASTTSARTQYF.